This T cell receptor (beta chain) emerged from a study of OX40 agonist ivuxolimab in advanced cancers. Study summary: Treatment received earlier with anti-PD-1, anti-PD-L1 or anti-CTLA-4 agents was allowed, and around 36% had some.

The CDR3 covers 15 residues. V shed 4 bases and J shed 1 base, with 14 bases lying between them. Looked up from germline, CDR1 is SGHNT and CDR2 is YYREEE (reference sequence). For this clone: Its target is not known.

Findings of the study overall: CD4+ and CD8+ blood T cells expanded clonally by week 6 at 0.1 to 3.0 mg/kg.

TCRdb keeps only in-frame clones here, not all; method: immunoSEQ multiplex PCR. The data hold roughly 83,000 clones, with 84% observed a single time. The sample in question was CD4+ or CD8+ T cells sorted from blood, obtained in a trial of the OX40 agonist ivuxolimab. The clonotype was recovered from an adult with an advanced solid tumor such as melanoma, head and neck, liver or kidney cancer. The chain employs TRBV5-4 and TRBJ1-1; D unclear. CDR3 region: CASSMKQRRNTEAFF. CDR3 coding DNA: TGTGCCAGCAGCATGAAACAGCGCCGGAACACTGAAGCTTTCTTT. Supplemented by reference TRBV5-4 and TRBJ1-1, the full variable domain reads ETGVTQSPTHLIKTRGQQVTLRCSSQSGHNTVSWYQQALGQGPQFIFQYYREEENGRGNFPPRFSGLQFPNYSSELNVNALELDDSALYLCASSMKQRRNTEAFFGQGTRLTVV.